This T cell receptor (beta chain) was identified in a study of cytomegalovirus exposure and HLA in healthy donors. On this clone itself: What it recognizes is unknown.

CDR1 and CDR2 from the germline V gene are SQVTM and ANQGSEA. The CDR3 covers 14 residues. V trimming: 6 bases; J trimming: 5 bases; junction bases outside the gene matches: 10. The PCR used 60 Vbeta and 13 Jbeta primers. The repertoire was sequenced with immunoSEQ multiplex PCR; TCRdb's copy has only in-frame clones and lacks some. The sample lists about 69,000 clones; roughly 76% were seen once. Regarding the study as a whole: It was reported in a later analysis that an Asian-associated ancestry cluster showed fewer N-insertions than the approximately 670-donor mean. Later on, an analysis tied about 17,000 TCR beta sequences to HLA alleles at 0.05 false discovery rate.

The source is a man aged 18-30 years in good health and CMV-seronegative. The rearrangement joins TRBV29-1 to TRBJ1-1, with 9 bases that match TRBD1. The sequenced sample was PBMCs. The CDR3 bases are TGCAGCGTCGCAGGGACAGGGAGGAGTACTGAAGCTTTCTTT. Translating gives CSVAGTGRSTEAFF.